Listed below are T cell receptor beta chains from one sample, sequenced in a study of cytomegalovirus exposure and HLA in healthy donors. Using immunoSEQ multiplex PCR, the repertoire was profiled, and TCRdb retains in-frame clones only, with some absent. The ten top clones account for 6.5% to 8%, within a sample of 50,000 or so clones. Sequences were obtained from PBMCs. The receptors come from a woman aged 40-49 years in good health and CMV-seronegative. Each CDR3 is given without its conserved first and last residue.

j_call: TRBJ1-1
v_call: TRBV28
cdr3_aa: ACWRAGEAF

j_call: TRBJ2-7
v_call: TRBV19
cdr3_aa: ASSNYAGGTAYEQY

j_call: TRBJ2-3
v_call: TRBV29-1
cdr3_aa: SERTSGGDTQY

j_call: TRBJ1-4
v_call: TRBV30
cdr3_aa: AWSVLAEKLF

j_call: TRBJ2-7
v_call: TRBV7-2
cdr3_aa: ASSSPGQGSYEQY

j_call: TRBJ1-2
v_call: TRBV28
cdr3_aa: ASSLISSAAGGRYGYT

j_call: -
v_call: TRBV28
cdr3_aa: ASSSPLTGTYEQY

j_call: TRBJ2-5
v_call: TRBV7-9
cdr3_aa: ASSSQTSGYQETQY

j_call: TRBJ1-2
v_call: TRBV5-8
cdr3_aa: ASSTGTGGSGGYT

j_call: TRBJ2-3
v_call: TRBV7-6
cdr3_aa: ASSPTSGSGNTQY

j_call: TRBJ1-6
v_call: TRBV6-6
cdr3_aa: ASSYFGTGLNSPLH

j_call: TRBJ2-3
v_call: TRBV19
cdr3_aa: ASSNRPGPPSTDTQY

j_call: TRBJ2-2
v_call: TRBV6-1
cdr3_aa: ASSEKEAGASGGELF

j_call: TRBJ1-5
v_call: TRBV19
cdr3_aa: ASSIGQVSNQPQH

j_call: TRBJ1-1
v_call: TRBV28
cdr3_aa: ASNRDTEAF

j_call: TRBJ2-5
v_call: TRBV5-1
cdr3_aa: ASSLGDSQETQY

j_call: TRBJ1-2
v_call: TRBV7-9
cdr3_aa: ATLGAKRVYGYT

j_call: TRBJ2-7
v_call: TRBV5-1
cdr3_aa: ASSTGQGYEQY

j_call: TRBJ1-1
v_call: TRBV5-5
cdr3_aa: ASSVGLLVNTEAF

j_call: TRBJ2-7
v_call: TRBV30
cdr3_aa: AWKGLYEQY

j_call: TRBJ2-1
v_call: TRBV28
cdr3_aa: ASSLKSRSRGGNYNEQF

j_call: TRBJ2-3
v_call: TRBV2
cdr3_aa: ASSLERVYTDTQY

j_call: TRBJ2-1
v_call: TRBV19
cdr3_aa: ASTKSERESYNEQF

j_call: TRBJ2-3
v_call: TRBV12-5
cdr3_aa: ASGLVPLERDTQY

j_call: TRBJ2-7
v_call: TRBV7-9
cdr3_aa: ASSLSSLTRRVEEQY

j_call: TRBJ2-1
v_call: TRBV15
cdr3_aa: ATGRESYNEQF

j_call: TRBJ1-4
v_call: TRBV9
cdr3_aa: ASSGISDEKLF

j_call: TRBJ1-3
v_call: TRBV6-1
cdr3_aa: ASSVDTISPGNTIY

j_call: TRBJ2-7
v_call: TRBV5-6
cdr3_aa: ASSPRLAGGPYEQY

j_call: TRBJ1-5
v_call: TRBV9
cdr3_aa: ASSVGGDSNQPQH

j_call: TRBJ2-7
v_call: TRBV7-9
cdr3_aa: ASSLGDYEYEQY

j_call: TRBJ1-1
v_call: TRBV5-6
cdr3_aa: ASSTWGGTEAF

j_call: TRBJ1-2
v_call: TRBV19
cdr3_aa: ASSIGEVYGYT

j_call: TRBJ2-2
v_call: TRBV5-1
cdr3_aa: ASSLSPGNAGELF

j_call: TRBJ1-1
v_call: TRBV7-9
cdr3_aa: ASSLGFTGRDTEAF

j_call: TRBJ1-6
v_call: TRBV7-2
cdr3_aa: ASSLGQGLNSPLH

j_call: TRBJ2-7
v_call: TRBV7-9
cdr3_aa: ASSLVGGGKAFYEQY

j_call: TRBJ2-2
v_call: TRBV30
cdr3_aa: AWGPGQALGELF

j_call: TRBJ1-1
v_call: TRBV6-5
cdr3_aa: ASSYATGRTEAF

j_call: TRBJ1-4
v_call: TRBV15
cdr3_aa: ATATEPGQKLF

j_call: TRBJ2-3
v_call: TRBV28
cdr3_aa: ASSFSADTQY

j_call: TRBJ2-5
v_call: TRBV19
cdr3_aa: ASSGDREETQY

j_call: TRBJ2-5
v_call: TRBV7-9
cdr3_aa: ASSSRWETQY

j_call: TRBJ2-1
v_call: TRBV28
cdr3_aa: ASSLPPTGLHNEQF

j_call: TRBJ2-1
v_call: TRBV19
cdr3_aa: ASSRNRGVDEQF

j_call: TRBJ1-6
v_call: TRBV28
cdr3_aa: ASTPPGGVSPLH

j_call: TRBJ2-7
v_call: TRBV19
cdr3_aa: ASQATSGMAYEQY

j_call: TRBJ2-3
v_call: TRBV5-1
cdr3_aa: ASSLEEDTQY

j_call: TRBJ2-3
v_call: TRBV27
cdr3_aa: ASSFWGSTDTQY

j_call: TRBJ1-2
v_call: TRBV5-4
cdr3_aa: ASRLEGYGYT

j_call: TRBJ2-4
v_call: TRBV4-1
cdr3_aa: ASSQDGRGAKNIQY

j_call: TRBJ1-2
v_call: TRBV2
cdr3_aa: ASRGDSFSIYGYT

j_call: TRBJ1-2
v_call: TRBV19
cdr3_aa: ASSTPGTGGAKGYT

j_call: TRBJ1-2
v_call: TRBV6-5
cdr3_aa: ASRGAGRFNYGYT

j_call: TRBJ1-1
v_call: TRBV28
cdr3_aa: ASSSGTDIPSTEAF

j_call: TRBJ1-2
v_call: TRBV2
cdr3_aa: ASSEAGSGYT

j_call: TRBJ1-6
v_call: TRBV19
cdr3_aa: ASSRRTTVHSPLH

j_call: TRBJ1-6
v_call: TRBV27
cdr3_aa: ASSPSGQTISPLH

j_call: TRBJ1-2
v_call: TRBV2
cdr3_aa: ASSPFEGYYGYT